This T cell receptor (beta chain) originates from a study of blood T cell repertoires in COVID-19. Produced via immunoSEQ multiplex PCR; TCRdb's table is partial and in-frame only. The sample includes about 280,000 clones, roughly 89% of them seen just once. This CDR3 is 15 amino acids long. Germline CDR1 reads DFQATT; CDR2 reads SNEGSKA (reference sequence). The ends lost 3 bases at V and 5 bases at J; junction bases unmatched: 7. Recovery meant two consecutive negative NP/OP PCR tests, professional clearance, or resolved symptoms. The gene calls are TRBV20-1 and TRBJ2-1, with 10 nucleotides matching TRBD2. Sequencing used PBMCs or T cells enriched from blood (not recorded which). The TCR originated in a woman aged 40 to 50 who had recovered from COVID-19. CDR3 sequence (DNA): TGCAGTGCTAGTCCAAGCGGGAGGGCCGACAATGAGCAGTTCTTC. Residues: CSASPSGRADNEQFF.